This T cell receptor beta chain was retrieved from a study of T cells in Graves' hyperthyroidism and ophthalmopathy. Findings of the study overall: Also found in blood were most expanded thyroid clonotypes above 0.001.

The CDR3 spans 17 residues. Germline CDR1 is LGHDT and CDR2 is YNNKEL (reference sequence). V lost 1 base and J 1 base, leaving 15 bases between the germline ends. Patients showing uncontrolled infection, other autoimmune disease, pregnancy or lactation were ineligible. In making diagnoses, clinical symptoms, serum thyroxine and TRAb, thyroid ultrasound and orbital computed tomography were all used. This clonotype was observed a handful of times. The antigen remains unidentified. What was amplified from RNA transcripts were TCR beta CDR3 regions. The TCR CDR3 first-round RT-PCR relied on the HTBI primer set. TCRdb re-derived calls from the multiplex PCR reads in MiXCR, one entry per CDR3 protein. The sample lists 340,000 or so distinct CDR3 sequences; around 17% were seen once.

The genes are TRBV3-1 and TRBJ2-3, with a possible D match to TRBD2 (6 bases). This clonotype originated in a man aged 25 to 40 with Graves' hyperthyroidism. Specimen: blood. CDR3 coding DNA: TGTGCCAGCAGCCAAGTCACCGGGACTCGCCGCACAGATACGCAGTATTTT. Translation: CASSQVTGTRRTDTQYF.